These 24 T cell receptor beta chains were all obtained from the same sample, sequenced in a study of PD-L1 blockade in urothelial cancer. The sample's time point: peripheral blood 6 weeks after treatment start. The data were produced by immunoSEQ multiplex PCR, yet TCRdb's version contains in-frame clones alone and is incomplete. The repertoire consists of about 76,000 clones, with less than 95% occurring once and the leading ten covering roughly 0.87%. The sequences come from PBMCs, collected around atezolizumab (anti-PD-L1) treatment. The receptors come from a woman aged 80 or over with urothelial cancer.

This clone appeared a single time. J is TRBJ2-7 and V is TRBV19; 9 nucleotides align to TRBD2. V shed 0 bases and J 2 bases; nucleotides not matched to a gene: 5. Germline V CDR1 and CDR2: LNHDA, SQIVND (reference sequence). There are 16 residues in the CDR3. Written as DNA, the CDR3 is TGTGCCAGTAGTATAGATCCGGCGGGAGGGACCTACGAGCAGTACTTC. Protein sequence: CASSIDPAGGTYEQYF.

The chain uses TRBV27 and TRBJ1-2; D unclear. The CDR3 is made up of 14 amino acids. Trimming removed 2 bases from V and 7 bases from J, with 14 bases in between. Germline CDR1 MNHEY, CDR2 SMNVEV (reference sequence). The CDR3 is CASSLRGDGVGYTF. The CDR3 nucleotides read TGTGCCAGCAGTTTACGAGGTGACGGGGTTGGCTACACCTTC.

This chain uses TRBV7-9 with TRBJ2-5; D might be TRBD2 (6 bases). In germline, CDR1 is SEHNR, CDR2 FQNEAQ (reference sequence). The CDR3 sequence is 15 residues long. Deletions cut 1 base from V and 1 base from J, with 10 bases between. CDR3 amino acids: CASSLDGGFQETQYF. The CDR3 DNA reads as TGTGCCAGCAGCTTAGATGGGGGGTTCCAAGAGACCCAGTACTTC. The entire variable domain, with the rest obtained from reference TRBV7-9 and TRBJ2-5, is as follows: DTGVSQNPRHKITKRGQNVTFRCDPISEHNRLYWYRQTLGQGPEFLTYFQNEAQLEKSRLLSDRFSAERPKGSFSTLEIQRTEQGDSAMYLCASSLDGGFQETQYFGPGTRLLVL.

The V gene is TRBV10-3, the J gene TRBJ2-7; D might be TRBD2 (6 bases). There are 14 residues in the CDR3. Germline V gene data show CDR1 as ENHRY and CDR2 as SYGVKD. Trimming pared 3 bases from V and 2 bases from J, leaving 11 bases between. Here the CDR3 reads CAISEGGATYEQYF. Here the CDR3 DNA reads TGTGCCATCAGTGAAGGAGGGGCGACCTACGAGCAGTACTTC.

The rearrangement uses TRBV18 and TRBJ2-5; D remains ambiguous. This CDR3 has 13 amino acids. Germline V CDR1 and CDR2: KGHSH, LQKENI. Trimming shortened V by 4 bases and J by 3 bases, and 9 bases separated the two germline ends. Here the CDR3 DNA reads TGTGCCAGCTCACGATCGCAGGAAGAGACCCAGTACTTC. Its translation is CASSRSQEETQYF.

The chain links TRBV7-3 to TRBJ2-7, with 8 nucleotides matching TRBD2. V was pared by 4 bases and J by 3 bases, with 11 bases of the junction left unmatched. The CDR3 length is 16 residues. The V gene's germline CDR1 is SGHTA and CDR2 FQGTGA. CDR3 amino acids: CASSWGGLASGYEQYF. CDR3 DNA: TGTGCCAGCAGCTGGGGAGGACTAGCCTCGGGCTACGAGCAGTACTTC.

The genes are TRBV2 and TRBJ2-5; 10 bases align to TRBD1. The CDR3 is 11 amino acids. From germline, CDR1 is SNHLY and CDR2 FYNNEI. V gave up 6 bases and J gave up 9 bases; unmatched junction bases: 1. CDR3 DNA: TGTGCCAGCAGGGGGACAGGGGCCCAGTACTTC. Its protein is CASRGTGAQYF.

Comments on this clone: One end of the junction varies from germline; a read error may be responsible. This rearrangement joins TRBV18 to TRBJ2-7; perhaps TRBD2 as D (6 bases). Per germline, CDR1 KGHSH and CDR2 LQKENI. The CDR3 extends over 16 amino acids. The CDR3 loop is CASSPPTGVVSHEQYF. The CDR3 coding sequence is TGTGCCAGCTCACCACCGACGGGGGTGGTCTCCCACGAGCAGTACTTC. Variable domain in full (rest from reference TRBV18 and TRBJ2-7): NAGVMQNPRHLVRRRGQEARLRCSPMKGHSHVYWYRQLPEEGLKFMVYLQKENIIDESGMPKERFSAEFPKEGPSILRIQQVVRGDSAAYFCASSPPTGVVSHEQYFGPGTRLTVT.

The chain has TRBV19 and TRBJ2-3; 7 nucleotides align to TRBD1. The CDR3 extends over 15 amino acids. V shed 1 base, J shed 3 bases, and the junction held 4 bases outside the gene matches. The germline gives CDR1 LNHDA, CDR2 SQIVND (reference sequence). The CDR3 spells CASSIGQGWTDTQYF. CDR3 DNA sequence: TGTGCCAGTAGTATAGGACAGGGATGGACAGATACGCAGTATTTT.

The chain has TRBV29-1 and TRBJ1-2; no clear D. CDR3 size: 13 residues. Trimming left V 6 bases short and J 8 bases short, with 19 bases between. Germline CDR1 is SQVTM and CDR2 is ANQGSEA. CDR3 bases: TGCAGCGTGGCGGGGTCGGGGTTCGGAGGCTACACCTTC. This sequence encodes CSVAGSGFGGYTF.

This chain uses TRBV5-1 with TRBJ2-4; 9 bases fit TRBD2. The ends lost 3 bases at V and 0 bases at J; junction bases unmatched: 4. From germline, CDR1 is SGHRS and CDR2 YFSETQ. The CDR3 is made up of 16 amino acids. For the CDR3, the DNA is TGCGCCAGCAGCTCGCCTAGCGGGACAGCCAAAAACATTCAGTACTTC. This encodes CASSSPSGTAKNIQYF.

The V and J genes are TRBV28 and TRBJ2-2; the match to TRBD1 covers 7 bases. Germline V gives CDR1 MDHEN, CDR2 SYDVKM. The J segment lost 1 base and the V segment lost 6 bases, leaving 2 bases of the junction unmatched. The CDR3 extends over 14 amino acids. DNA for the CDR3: TGTGCCAGCAGGAGGACAGGGAACACCGGGGAGCTGTTTTTT. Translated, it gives CASRRTGNTGELFF.

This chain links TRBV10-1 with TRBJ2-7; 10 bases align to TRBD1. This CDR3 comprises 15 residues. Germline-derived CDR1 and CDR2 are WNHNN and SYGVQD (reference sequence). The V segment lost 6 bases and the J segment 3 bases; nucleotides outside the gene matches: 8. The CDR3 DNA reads TGCGCCAGCAGCCGCGGGACAGGGGCAATCTACGAGCAGTACTTC. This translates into CASSRGTGAIYEQYF.

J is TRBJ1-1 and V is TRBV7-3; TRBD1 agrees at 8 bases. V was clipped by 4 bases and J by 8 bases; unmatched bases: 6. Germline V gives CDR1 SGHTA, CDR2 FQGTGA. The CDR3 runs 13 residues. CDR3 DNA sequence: TGTGCCAGCAGCTCACACCGGGACAGGGAAGCTTTCTTT. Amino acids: CASSSHRDREAFF.

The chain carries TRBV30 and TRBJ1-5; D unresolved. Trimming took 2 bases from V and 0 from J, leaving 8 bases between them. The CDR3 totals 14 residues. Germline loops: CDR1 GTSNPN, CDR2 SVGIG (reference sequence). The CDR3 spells CAWSWAASNQPQHF. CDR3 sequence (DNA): TGTGCCTGGAGTTGGGCAGCTAGCAATCAGCCCCAGCATTTT.

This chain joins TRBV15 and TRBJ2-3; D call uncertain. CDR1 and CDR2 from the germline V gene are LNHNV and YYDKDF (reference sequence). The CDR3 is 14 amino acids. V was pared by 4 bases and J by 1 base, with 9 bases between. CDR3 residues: CATSKISRTDTQYF. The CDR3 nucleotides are TGTGCCACCAGCAAAATTAGCCGCACAGATACGCAGTATTTT.

The CDR3 protein is CASSLFGGNTEAFF. CDR3 sequence (DNA): TGTGCCAGCAGTTTGTTCGGAGGGAACACTGAAGCTTTCTTT. The rearrangement joins TRBV27 to TRBJ1-1; unclear D gene. Germline V CDR1 and CDR2: MNHEY, SMNVEV (reference sequence). There are 14 residues in the CDR3. V was pared by 3 bases and J by 1 base, with 9 bases between.

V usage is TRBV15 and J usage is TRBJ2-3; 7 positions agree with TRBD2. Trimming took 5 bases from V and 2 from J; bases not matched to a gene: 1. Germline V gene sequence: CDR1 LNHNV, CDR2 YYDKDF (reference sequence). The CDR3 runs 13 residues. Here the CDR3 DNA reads TGTGCCACCAGCCTAGCGGCCACAGATACGCAGTATTTT. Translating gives CATSLAATDTQYF.

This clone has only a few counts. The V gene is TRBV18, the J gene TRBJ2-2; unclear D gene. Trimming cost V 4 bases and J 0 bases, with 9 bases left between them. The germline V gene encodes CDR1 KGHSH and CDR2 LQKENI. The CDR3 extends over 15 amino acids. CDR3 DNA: TGTGCCAGCTCACGACTCAGCCCGAACACCGGGGAGCTGTTTTTT. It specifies CASSRLSPNTGELFF.

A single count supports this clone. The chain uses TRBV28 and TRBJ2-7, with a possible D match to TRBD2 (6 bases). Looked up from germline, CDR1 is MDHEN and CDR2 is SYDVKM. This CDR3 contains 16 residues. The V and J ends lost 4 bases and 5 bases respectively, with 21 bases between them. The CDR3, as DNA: TGTGCCAGCAGTTCAGAATTTCGGGGGAACATCGACGAGCAGTACTTC. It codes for CASSSEFRGNIDEQYF.

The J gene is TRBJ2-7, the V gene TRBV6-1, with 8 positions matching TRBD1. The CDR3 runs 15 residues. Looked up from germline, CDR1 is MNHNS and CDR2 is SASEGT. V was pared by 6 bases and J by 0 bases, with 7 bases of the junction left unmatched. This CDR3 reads CASSRDRTRSYEQYF. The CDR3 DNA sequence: TGTGCCAGCAGCCGGGACAGGACACGCTCCTACGAGCAGTACTTC.

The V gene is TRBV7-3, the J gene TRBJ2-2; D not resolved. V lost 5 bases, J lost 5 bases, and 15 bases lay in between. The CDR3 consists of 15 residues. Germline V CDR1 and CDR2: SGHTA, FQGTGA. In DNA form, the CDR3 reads TGTGCCAGCAGCCCCGCAACCGACTCAACCGGGGAGCTGTTTTTT. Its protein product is CASSPATDSTGELFF.

Here the CDR3 reads CASSLTSGRFDEQFF. The DNA of the CDR3 is TGTGCCAGCAGCTTAACAAGCGGGAGGTTCGATGAGCAGTTCTTC. The chain has TRBV7-3 and TRBJ2-1, with 9 bases fitting TRBD2. This CDR3 spans 15 amino acids. The germline CDR1 and CDR2 sequences are SGHTA and FQGTGA. Trimming at V came to 0 bases and at J to 8 bases, leaving 5 bases not matched to a gene.

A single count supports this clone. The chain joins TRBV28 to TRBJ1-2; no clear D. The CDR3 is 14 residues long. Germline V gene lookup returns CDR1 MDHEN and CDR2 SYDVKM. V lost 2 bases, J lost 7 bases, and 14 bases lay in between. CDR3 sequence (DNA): TGTGCCAGCAGTTTACAGGTCCTGCGGGGTGGCTACACCTTC. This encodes CASSLQVLRGGYTF.